This TCR beta chain stems from a study of T cells in Graves' hyperthyroidism and ophthalmopathy. V lost 3 bases to trimming and J lost 1 base, with 14 bases between them. Germline loops: CDR1 SGHRS, CDR2 YFSETQ. The CDR3 runs 15 residues. Overall study findings and caveats: Using 13 V-J features, a model discriminated ophthalmopathy from stable hyperthyroidism.

This clonotype was seen ten or more times. The antigen remains undetermined. TCR beta CDR3 regions were amplified from RNA transcripts. HTBI primers drove first-round RT-PCR of the TCR CDR3. From the multiplex PCR reads, TCRdb called clonotypes with MiXCR, one entry per CDR3 protein. This sample has some 700,000 distinct CDR3 sequences, with around a sixth found just once. Sequenced: blood. The rearrangement uses TRBV5-1 and TRBJ2-7; D might be TRBD1 (6 bases). This TCR was sampled from a man aged 50 or older with Graves' hyperthyroidism. The CDR3 reads CASSYGVQGSYEQYF. CDR3 DNA: TGCGCCAGCAGCTACGGAGTACAGGGATCCTACGAGCAGTACTTC.